This T cell receptor (beta chain) was observed in a study of Ad26.COV2.S vaccination and SARS-CoV-2 variants. Study details: Donor was one of the participants in the Ad26.COV2.S arm of the COV1001 trial.

Regarding treatment: about 20 received Ad26.COV2.S at low or high dose, single or two shots; about 5 received placebo; per-sample allocation not given. Day 63 after the first vaccine or placebo injection was the time point for sampling. The CDR3 has 17 residues. The ends were cut back, 5 bases at V and 5 bases at J, with 22 bases in the middle. Germline CDR1 and CDR2: SGHNT and YYREEE (reference sequence). Assay: immunoSEQ multiplex PCR; the TCRdb copy retains only in-frame clones and omits some. The sample has some 330,000 clones; roughly 90% are singletons. Sequencing used peripheral blood, obtained in a trial of Ad26.COV2.S vaccine versus placebo. This chain links TRBV5-4 with TRBJ2-2, with D tentatively TRBD1 (8 bases). The clonotype originates from a person between 18 and 59 years old who received the Ad26.COV2.S COVID-19 vaccine or a placebo. Here the CDR3 reads CASRSSYLQGGTGELFF. The CDR3 region has the DNA TGTGCCAGCAGGTCCTCTTATTTACAGGGGGGGACCGGGGAGCTGTTTTTT.